The next 14 T cell receptor beta chains were all read from a single sample in a study of T cell changes during pregnancy in multiple sclerosis (dated by TCRdb to the late 2010s). Library method: the immunoSEQ multiplex PCR assay. Here the immuneACCESS table is served through TCRdb, limited to in-frame sequences with V and J called. Missing clones are a known gap in these copies; in checked studies unresolved V genes cover under half, and the rest lacks a known reason. The sample table shows around 40,000 clones, and under 95% are seen once. In total, the top ten clones hold around 0.8% of the sample. This sample comprised CD4+ T cells from peripheral blood mononuclear cells, obtained in the third trimester of pregnancy. The receptor set was obtained from a female donor with multiple sclerosis, enrolled in a pregnancy study.

The rearrangement links TRBV4-2 to TRBJ2-3; a weak D match, TRBD2 (6 bases). V lost 2 bases to trimming and J lost 0 bases, with 12 bases between them. Germline V gives CDR1 LGHNA, CDR2 YNFKEQ. The CDR3 runs to 16 residues. DNA of the CDR3: TGTGCCAGCAGCCAACGTAGCGGATATAGCACAGATACGCAGTATTTT. Encoded protein: CASSQRSGYSTDTQYF.

The chain links TRBV7-3 to TRBJ2-1, with 8 positions matching TRBD2. CDR3 size: 14 residues. Losses at the gene ends were 4 bases for V and 6 bases for J; bases not matched to a gene: 5. Germline CDR1 is SGHTA and CDR2 is FQGTGA. CDR3 residues: CASSSTGTSNEQFF. In nucleotides, the CDR3 is TGTGCCAGCAGCTCCACCGGGACTAGCAATGAGCAGTTCTTC.

The J gene is TRBJ1-2, the V gene TRBV4-3; 9 nucleotides match TRBD1. With 4 bases clipped from V and 5 bases from J, the junction kept 8 bases outside the gene matches. The CDR3 sequence is 15 residues long. Germline V lookup: CDR1 LGHNA, CDR2 YSLEER. CDR3 sequence (DNA): TGCGCCAGCAGCCTCGGGACAGGGAAAGAATATGGCTACACCTTC. It codes for CASSLGTGKEYGYTF.

Notes on this clone: Other DNA sequences within the sample encode an identical CDR3. J is TRBJ2-1 and V is TRBV18; 10 bases fit TRBD1. V lost 6 bases to trimming and J lost 3 bases; unmatched junction nucleotides: 5. Looked up from germline, CDR1 is KGHSH and CDR2 is LQKENI. This CDR3 has 15 amino acids. The CDR3: CASSPGTGVYNEQFF. In DNA form, the CDR3 reads TGTGCCAGCTCTCCCGGGACAGGGGTCTACAATGAGCAGTTCTTC.

The J gene is TRBJ2-1, the V gene TRBV27; TRBD1 matches at 11 bases. This CDR3 contains 21 residues. CDR1 is MNHEY and CDR2 is SMNVEV in the germline V gene (reference sequence). V was clipped by 6 bases and J by 5 bases; unmatched bases: 24. The CDR3 DNA reads as TGTGCCAGCAGGTTCAAACTTAACCGGGACAGGGGGGATAAAGTAAACAATGAGCAGTTCTTC. Residues: CASRFKLNRDRGDKVNNEQFF.

The chain couples TRBV6-6 to TRBJ2-7, with 7 bases identical to TRBD1. This CDR3 has 16 residues. V lost 5 bases, J lost 2 bases, and 12 bases stayed unmatched. Looked up from germline, CDR1 is MNHNY and CDR2 is SVGAGI (reference sequence). CDR3 sequence (DNA): TGTGCCAGCAGTCCAAGACAGGGTACCTCCCCCTACGAGCAGTACTTC. As protein: CASSPRQGTSPYEQYF.

CDR3 bases: TGTGCCAGCAGCCTAACACCGACAGGGAATGAAAAACTGTTTTTT. Protein product: CASSLTPTGNEKLFF. V is TRBV5-4 and J is TRBJ1-4; TRBD1 matches at 7 bases. The germline V gene has CDR1 SGHNT and CDR2 YYREEE (reference sequence). V was pared by 4 bases and J by 5 bases, with 8 bases of the junction left unmatched. This CDR3 comprises 15 residues. Together with reference TRBV5-4 and TRBJ1-4, the CDR3 gives the full variable domain: ETGVTQSPTHLIKTRGQQVTLRCSSQSGHNTVSWYQQALGQGPQFIFQYYREEENGRGNFPPRFSGLQFPNYSSELNVNALELDDSALYLCASSLTPTGNEKLFFGSGTQLSVL.

The CDR3: CASSFEARGVRQPQHF. As DNA, the CDR3 is TGTGCCAGCAGCTTCGAAGCCAGGGGCGTTAGGCAGCCCCAGCATTTT. V gene TRBV7-9 combines with J gene TRBJ1-5; the D gene is possibly TRBD1 (6 bases). The germline V gene encodes CDR1 SEHNR and CDR2 FQNEAQ (reference sequence). The CDR3 is 16 residues long. V was clipped by 3 bases and J by 7 bases, with 19 bases between them. The entire variable domain, with the rest obtained from reference TRBV7-9 and TRBJ1-5, is as follows: DTGVSQNPRHKITKRGQNVTFRCDPISEHNRLYWYRQTLGQGPEFLTYFQNEAQLEKSRLLSDRFSAERPKGSFSTLEIQRTEQGDSAMYLCASSFEARGVRQPQHFGDGTRLSIL.

The chain carries TRBV5-1 and TRBJ2-3, with 7 bases lining up with TRBD2. Trimming cost V 2 bases and J 3 bases; bases outside gene matches: 9. CDR1 SGHRS and CDR2 YFSETQ come from the germline V gene. This CDR3 is built from 16 residues. CDR3 coding DNA: TGCGCCAGCAGCTTTACTGGCGGGAGTGCGACAGATACGCAGTATTTT. It encodes CASSFTGGSATDTQYF.

The chain couples TRBV11-1 to TRBJ2-5; D is undetermined. From germline, CDR1 is SGHAT and CDR2 FQDESV (reference sequence). The CDR3 runs to 13 residues. Trimming took off 2 bases at V and 4 bases at J, with 8 bases between the two ends. CDR3 DNA: TGTGCCAGCAGCTTAATGCGAGGAGAGACCCAGTACTTC. It translates to CASSLMRGETQYF.

CDR3 protein: CASSADRALAKNIQYF. The CDR3 nucleotides are TGTGCCAGCAGTGCTGACAGGGCTCTAGCCAAAAACATTCAGTACTTC. J is TRBJ2-4 and V is TRBV6-1, with 7 bases that match TRBD1. The CDR3 covers 16 residues. V was pared by 4 bases and J by 0 bases, with 6 bases of the junction left unmatched. Per germline, CDR1 MNHNS and CDR2 SASEGT.

The chain is built from TRBV7-9 and TRBJ2-2, with D unclear. Trimming left V 1 base short and J 3 bases short, with 9 bases between. There are 15 residues in the CDR3. Germline V CDR1 and CDR2: SEHNR, FQNEAQ (reference sequence). CDR3 protein: CASSLVGGYTGELFF. The CDR3, as DNA: TGTGCCAGCAGCTTAGTAGGCGGATACACCGGGGAGCTGTTTTTT.

Concerning this clone itself: Other DNA sequences in the sample encode the same CDR3. CDR3 protein: CASSQDFQGNTIYF. DNA for the CDR3: TGCGCCAGCAGCCAAGACTTTCAGGGAAACACCATATATTTT. The chain carries TRBV4-3 and TRBJ1-3; D not resolved. Between the trimmed V and J ends, which lost 0 bases and 4 bases, there was a span of 7 bases. CDR1 and CDR2 from the germline V gene are LGHNA and YSLEER. The CDR3 extends over 14 amino acids.

As concerns this clone: One end of the junction is discordant with germline, which a read error may explain. The chain joins TRBV2 to TRBJ2-1; 8 positions agree with TRBD1. This CDR3 comprises 12 residues. CDR1 is SNHLY, CDR2 FYNNEI, per germline. CDR3 DNA sequence: TGTGTCAGCCGACAGGGGTGGGATGAGCAGTTCTTC. Protein: CVSRQGWDEQFF.